The next 2 T cell receptor beta chains were all read from a single sample in a study of T cell responses to AZD1222 COVID-19 vaccine. Assay: immunoSEQ multiplex PCR; the TCRdb copy retains only in-frame clones and omits some. Here the sample spans more than 90,000 clones, 86% being singletons. This sample comprised peripheral blood, obtained 28 days after the second AZD1222 dose. The origin of the receptors is an adult who received the AZD1222 COVID-19 vaccine.

The chain is built from TRBV18 and TRBJ2-7; D remains unclear. CDR1 and CDR2 from the germline V gene are KGHSH and LQKENI. CDR3 length: 12 residues. The V end lost 6 bases, the J end lost 3 bases, and 9 bases lay between the germline ends. For the CDR3, the DNA is TGTGCCAGCTCCCAATCCCTCTACGAGCAGTACTTC. Translation gives CASSQSLYEQYF.

CDR3 sequence reads: CASSLTRTGLGQPQHF. For the CDR3, the DNA is TGCGCCAGCAGCCTCACCCGGACAGGTCTCGGTCAGCCCCAGCATTTT. V usage is TRBV5-1 and J usage is TRBJ1-5; 7 positions match TRBD1. This CDR3 has 16 amino acids. Germline V gene data show CDR1 as SGHRS and CDR2 as YFSETQ. V lost 4 bases and J lost 6; bases outside the gene matches: 13.